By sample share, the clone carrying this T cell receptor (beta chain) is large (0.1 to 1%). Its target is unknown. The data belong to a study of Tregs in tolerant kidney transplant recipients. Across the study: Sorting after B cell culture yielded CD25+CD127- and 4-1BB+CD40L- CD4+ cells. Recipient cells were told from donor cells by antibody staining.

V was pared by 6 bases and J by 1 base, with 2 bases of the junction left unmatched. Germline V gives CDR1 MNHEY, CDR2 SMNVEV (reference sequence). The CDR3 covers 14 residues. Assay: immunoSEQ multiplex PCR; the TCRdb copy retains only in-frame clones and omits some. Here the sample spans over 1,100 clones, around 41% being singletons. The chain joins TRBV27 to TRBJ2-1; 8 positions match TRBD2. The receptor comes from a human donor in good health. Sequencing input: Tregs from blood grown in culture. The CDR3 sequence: CASSSGRSYNEQFF. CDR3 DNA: TGTGCCAGCAGCAGCGGGAGATCCTACAATGAGCAGTTCTTC.